The 13 T cell receptor beta chains in this list originate from one sample, sequenced in a study of T cell repertoires in cytomegalovirus infection. MiXCR, applied by TCRdb to the reads, yields one record per CDR3 protein. The sample contains about 530,000 distinct CDR3 sequences, around 27% of which appear only once. The sample comprised PBMCs. The receptors were sampled from a human donor in good health (CMV status not recorded). Some clones in this sample may be carry-over from other donors' samples.

This clonotype was seen repeatedly, ten times or more. V usage is TRBV7-8 and J usage is TRBJ1-3; 11 bases agree with TRBD1. The CDR3 is 16 residues long. CDR1 is SGHVS and CDR2 is FQNEAQ in the germline V gene. Germline trimming cut 5 bases from V and 2 bases from J; bases unmatched to any gene: 5. CDR3 DNA: TGTGCCAGCAGCCCGCGGACAGGGGGCACTGGAAACACCATATATTTT. This gives the protein CASSPRTGGTGNTIYF.

The rearrangement joins TRBV4-2 to TRBJ1-4, with 8 bases matching TRBD1. The length of the CDR3 is 16 residues. With 0 bases clipped from V and 7 bases from J, the junction kept 7 bases outside the gene matches. Germline-derived CDR1 and CDR2 are LGHNA and YNFKEQ. The CDR3 loop reads CASSQDLGQGTEKLFF. The DNA for the CDR3 is TGTGCCAGCAGCCAAGATCTAGGACAGGGAACTGAAAAACTGTTTTTT.

This clonotype showed up just a few times. V gene TRBV7-2 combines with J gene TRBJ1-1; 9 bases align to TRBD1. The CDR3 length is 15 residues. J lost 4 bases, V lost 5 bases, and 8 bases had no gene match. Per the germline V gene, CDR1 is SGHTA and CDR2 is FQGNSA. The CDR3 here is CASSPWDREGTEAFF. CDR3 DNA sequence: TGTGCCAGCAGCCCCTGGGACAGGGAGGGCACTGAAGCTTTCTTT.

This clonotype was observed a few times. This rearrangement joins TRBV28 to TRBJ2-7; 7 bases map to TRBD2. The ends lost 7 bases at V and 4 bases at J; junction bases unmatched: 16. Germline V gene lookup returns CDR1 MDHEN and CDR2 SYDVKM. This CDR3 has 16 amino acids. The CDR3 DNA reads as TGTGCCAGCACCCATGGTGGGGCGGGAGAGGTATACGAGCAGTACTTC. It specifies CASTHGGAGEVYEQYF.

This chain uses TRBV5-5 with TRBJ1-6; tentative D call: TRBD1 (5 bases). V was pared by 1 base and J by 9 bases, with 14 bases between. Germline values: CDR1 SGHKS, CDR2 YYEKEE (reference sequence). CDR3 length: 15 amino acids. The CDR3 sequence is CASSLRDGGISPLHF. CDR3 coding DNA: TGTGCCAGCAGCTTGCGGGACGGGGGGATTTCACCCCTCCACTTT.

The genes are TRBV7-2 and TRBJ2-1, with TRBD2 identical over 14 bases. With V trimmed by 5 bases and J by 6 bases, 6 bases remained unmatched. CDR1 and CDR2 (germline): SGHTA, FQGNSA. The length of the CDR3 is 16 residues. The CDR3 bases are TGTGCCAGCAGCCCCTGGACTAGCGGGAGGTCCAATGAGCAGTTCTTC. This sequence encodes CASSPWTSGRSNEQFF.

This clonotype was seen at least ten times. The chain uses TRBV7-2 and TRBJ2-5; D may match TRBD1 or TRBD2 (5 bases each). Germline loops: CDR1 SGHTA, CDR2 FQGNSA. CDR3 length: 15 amino acids. With 2 bases removed from V and 5 bases from J, the gap between germline ends came to 15 bases. The DNA for the CDR3 is TGTGCCAGCAGCTTATCGTCGGGGCCGTGGGAGACCCAGTACTTC. This codes for CASSLSSGPWETQYF.

This chain joins TRBV12-3 or TRBV12-4 and TRBJ2-4; D may be TRBD1 (5 bases). V was trimmed by 3 bases and J by 15 bases, leaving 15 bases between them. This CDR3 comprises 12 residues. The CDR3 loop is CASSFEQGSSYF. The CDR3 DNA is TGTGCCAGCAGTTTCGAGCAGGGTTCATCGTACTTC.

The chain employs TRBV19 and TRBJ2-2; TRBD2 might be the D (7 bases). The CDR3 has 17 residues. The V and J ends lost 6 bases and 4 bases respectively, with 21 bases between them. The germline V gene encodes CDR1 LNHDA and CDR2 SQIVND (reference sequence). This CDR3 reads CASSFPPGGSGTGELFF. The CDR3 nucleotides read TGTGCCAGTAGCTTCCCCCCGGGGGGCTCGGGCACCGGGGAGCTGTTTTTT. Full variable domain (rest looked up from reference TRBV19 and TRBJ2-2): DGGITQSPKYLFRKEGQNVTLSCEQNLNHDAMYWYRQDPGQGLRLIYYSQIVNDFQKGDIAEGYSVSREKKESFPLTVTSAQKNPTAFYLCASSFPPGGSGTGELFFGEGSRLTVL.

The sample holds many counts of this clonotype. This chain joins TRBV6-5 and TRBJ2-1; 12 bases map to TRBD2. Germline V lookup: CDR1 MNHEY, CDR2 SVGAGI. With V trimmed by 5 bases and J by 6 bases, 2 bases remained unmatched. This CDR3 spans 14 amino acids. The CDR3 reads CASSGLAGFNEQFF. The CDR3 DNA follows: TGTGCCAGCAGTGGACTAGCGGGATTCAATGAGCAGTTCTTC.

A word on this clonotype: Given a much more abundant clone one base away, this may be a read error. This chain joins TRBV7-2 and TRBJ2-6; D possibly corresponds to TRBD1 (5 bases). The CDR3 has 15 residues. Germline CDR1 reads SGHTA; CDR2 reads FQGNSA. The CDR3 is CASSRVRAGDNVLTF. The CDR3 nucleotides are TGTGCCAGCAGCCGCGTCAGGGCTGGGGACAACGTCCTGACTTTC.

V is TRBV18 and J is TRBJ2-1, with D unclear. The V gene lost 1 base and the J gene lost 0 bases, with 7 bases spanning the gap. CDR3 length: 15 amino acids. CDR1 KGHSH and CDR2 LQKENI come from the germline V gene. The CDR3 loop reads CASSPQRNSYNEQFF. The CDR3 bases are TGTGCCAGCTCACCACAGCGAAACTCCTACAATGAGCAGTTCTTC.

In its sample, this clonotype was seen a few times. This sequence joins TRBV19 and TRBJ1-1; weak D call: TRBD1 (5 bases). Trimming removed 3 bases from V and 3 bases from J, with 11 bases in between. This CDR3 is built from 14 residues. The germline V gene encodes CDR1 LNHDA and CDR2 SQIVND (reference sequence). DNA for the CDR3: TGTGCCAGTAGTATCAGGGTTGGAGACACTGAAGCTTTCTTT. Its translation is CASSIRVGDTEAFF.